These 17 T cell receptor beta chains share one sample of origin, sequenced in a study of Ad26.COV2.S vaccination and SARS-CoV-2 variants. Treatment described: some 20 received Ad26.COV2.S at low or high dose, single or two shots; several received placebo; per-sample allocation not given. Collection of samples fell on day 63 after the first vaccine or placebo injection. Clones were sequenced by immunoSEQ multiplex PCR, and TCRdb holds only the in-frame ones, with some missing. The table lists about 390,000 clones, about 85% of them singletons, with approximately 3.7% in the top ten. This specimen consisted of peripheral blood, obtained in a trial of Ad26.COV2.S vaccine versus placebo. The origin of the receptors is a person between 18 and 65 years old who received the Ad26.COV2.S COVID-19 vaccine or a placebo.

This rearrangement joins TRBV14 to TRBJ1-2; D is ambiguous. Trimming pared 2 bases from V and 7 bases from J, leaving 14 bases between. CDR1 and CDR2 (germline): SGHDN, FVKESK. The CDR3 loop spans 14 amino acids. The CDR3 coding sequence is TGTGCCAGCAGCCAATTTGACAAGCAAGGTGGCTACACCTTC. Translation gives CASSQFDKQGGYTF.

The chain is built from TRBV7-8 and TRBJ1-5; TRBD1 agrees at 8 bases. V gave up 6 bases and J gave up 1 base; unmatched junction bases: 5. The CDR3 is 15 residues long. The V gene's germline CDR1 is SGHVS and CDR2 FQNEAQ. The CDR3 here is CASRSDRVSNQPQHF. CDR3 nucleotides: TGTGCCAGCAGATCGGACAGGGTCAGCAATCAGCCCCAGCATTTT.

The rearrangement links TRBV5-1 to TRBJ1-2, with D perhaps TRBD1 (6 bases). CDR3 size: 14 residues. V was shortened by 2 bases and J by 4 bases, with 12 bases between the two germline ends. Germline V lookup: CDR1 SGHRS, CDR2 YFSETQ. The CDR3 here is CASSLAQGSYGYTF. The CDR3 DNA is TGCGCCAGCAGCTTAGCCCAGGGGAGCTATGGCTACACCTTC.

The J gene is TRBJ2-3, the V gene TRBV11-2; D is unresolved. V gave up 3 bases and J gave up 2 bases, with 6 bases separating them. The length of the CDR3 is 13 residues. Germline assignment: CDR1 SGHAT and CDR2 FQNNGV. The CDR3 loop reads CASSFQDTDTQYF. The CDR3 DNA reads as TGTGCCAGCAGCTTTCAGGACACAGATACGCAGTATTTT.

The chain carries TRBV9 and TRBJ2-2; 7 nucleotides agree with TRBD2. V was clipped by 0 bases and J by 1 base; unmatched bases: 0. The germline V gene encodes CDR1 SGDLS and CDR2 YYNGEE. The CDR3 is made up of 15 amino acids. The CDR3 nucleotides read TGTGCCAGCAGCGTAGTAGCGGGGAACACCGGGGAGCTGTTTTTT. Encoded protein: CASSVVAGNTGELFF.

V gene TRBV7-8 combines with J gene TRBJ1-3; D ambiguous. With 5 bases removed from V and 0 bases from J, the gap between germline ends came to 11 bases. The CDR3 contains 15 residues. Looked up from germline, CDR1 is SGHVS and CDR2 is FQNEAQ. The CDR3 DNA follows: TGTGCCAGCAGCCAAGACGGGCTCTCTGGAAACACCATATATTTT. It codes for CASSQDGLSGNTIYF. Based on the CDR3 plus reference TRBV7-8 and TRBJ1-3, the full variable domain is GAGVSQSPRYKVAKRGQDVALRCDPISGHVSLFWYQQALGQGPEFLTYFQNEAQLDKSGLPSDRFFAERPEGSVSTLKIQRTQQEDSAVYLCASSQDGLSGNTIYFGEGSWLTVV.

V usage is TRBV5-1 and J usage is TRBJ1-4; D is unresolved. There are 14 residues in the CDR3. Germline CDR1 SGHRS, CDR2 YFSETQ. V lost 4 bases to trimming and J lost 5 bases, with 12 bases between them. Here the CDR3 DNA reads TGCGCCAGCAGCGCCGATAGCCGGAATGAAAAACTGTTTTTT. Protein sequence: CASSADSRNEKLFF.

The rearrangement links TRBV5-6 to TRBJ1-2; 7 positions match TRBD1. The V gene end was trimmed by 2 bases and the J gene end by 8 bases; junction bases not matched to a gene: 9. The CDR3 consists of 14 residues. Per germline, CDR1 SGHDT and CDR2 YYEEEE. The CDR3: CASSLRTGSWGYTF. Here the CDR3 DNA reads TGTGCCAGCAGCTTAAGGACAGGCTCTTGGGGCTACACCTTC.

As regards this clone: Other DNA sequences in the same sample also yield this CDR3. The chain joins TRBV7-2 to TRBJ2-7, with 11 bases identical to TRBD1. This CDR3 spans 15 amino acids. Unmatched junction bases numbered 3, after V lost 3 bases and J lost 2 bases. CDR1 is SGHTA and CDR2 is FQGNSA in the germline V gene. The CDR3, as DNA: TGTGCCAGCAGCTTGGGGACAGGGGGGCCCTACGAGCAGTACTTC. It encodes CASSLGTGGPYEQYF.

Only one count was recorded for this clone. The chain couples TRBV7-9 to TRBJ1-1, with D perhaps TRBD1 (5 bases). With 0 bases removed from V and 5 bases from J, the gap between germline ends came to 10 bases. CDR1 and CDR2 (germline): SEHNR, FQNEAQ (reference sequence). The CDR3 runs 14 residues. Here the CDR3 reads CASSLAGTGTEAFF. The CDR3 nucleotides are TGTGCCAGCAGCTTAGCCGGGACTGGAACTGAAGCTTTCTTT.

The V gene is TRBV7-8, the J gene TRBJ1-5; D uncertain. V was cut by 1 base and J by 7 bases, with 8 bases left in between. Looked up from germline, CDR1 is SGHVS and CDR2 is FQNEAQ. The CDR3 length is 13 residues. CDR3 region: CASSLEPGQPQHF. In DNA form, the CDR3 reads TGTGCCAGCAGCTTAGAACCCGGGCAGCCCCAGCATTTT.

This chain links TRBV7-2 with TRBJ2-7; tentatively, D is TRBD2 (5 bases). The CDR3 has 15 amino acids. V was trimmed by 3 bases and J by 7 bases, leaving 19 bases between them. The germline CDR1 and CDR2 sequences are SGHTA and FQGNSA. The CDR3 sequence: CASSLDGLVTGEQYF. The CDR3 nucleotides read TGTGCCAGCAGCTTGGACGGACTTGTGACTGGAGAGCAGTACTTC.

This chain joins TRBV4-3 and TRBJ2-2, with D hard to call. This CDR3 has 14 amino acids. Trimming stripped 1 base from V and 5 bases from J, with 8 bases between. Germline V gives CDR1 LGHNA, CDR2 YSLEER. CDR3: CASSQGSGTGELFF. In nucleotides, the CDR3 is TGCGCCAGCAGCCAAGGCTCCGGTACCGGGGAGCTGTTTTTT.

The chain has TRBV6-6 and TRBJ1-1; D is uncertain. The CDR3 contains 12 residues. CDR1 and CDR2 (germline): MNHNY, SVGAGI (reference sequence). V lost 5 bases, J lost 7 bases, and 11 bases lay in between. CDR3 protein: CASSPEQFEAFF. The CDR3 coding sequence is TGTGCCAGCAGTCCGGAACAGTTTGAAGCTTTCTTT.

The chain joins TRBV18 to TRBJ2-7; possible D gene TRBD2, 6 bases. Looked up from germline, CDR1 is KGHSH and CDR2 is LQKENI. The CDR3 has 15 amino acids. V was cut by 6 bases and J by 6 bases, with 21 bases left in between. The CDR3, as DNA: TGTGCCAGCTCCCGACTGCCTGGGGACTGGGGCGAGCAGTACTTC. Residues: CASSRLPGDWGEQYF.

This clone was seen only a few times. DNA for the CDR3: TGTGCCAGCAGCCTCCACGGGGCGTCGGCCGGCGGCTACACCTTC. It is translated as CASSLHGASAGGYTF. V and J are TRBV11-2 and TRBJ1-2; a possible D gene is TRBD1 (5 bases). V lost 5 bases and J lost 8, with 21 bases in between. This CDR3 comprises 15 residues. Germline loops: CDR1 SGHAT, CDR2 FQNNGV.

This chain joins TRBV5-1 and TRBJ2-3, with 8 bases lining up with TRBD2. CDR1 and CDR2 from the germline V gene are SGHRS and YFSETQ. The CDR3 is 16 residues long. V lost 4 bases and J lost 4; bases outside the gene matches: 11. CDR3 nucleotides: TGCGCCAGCAGCATTACCGGGACTAGGCAGGCAGATACGCAGTATTTT. Translation gives CASSITGTRQADTQYF.